This T cell receptor (beta chain) was identified during a study of cytomegalovirus exposure and HLA in healthy donors. Remarks on this clone: Antigen specificity is unknown.

Each donor was nominally healthy when sampled (though unrecorded immune exposures were likely). PCR employed 60 Vbeta and 13 Jbeta primers. Libraries were prepared by immunoSEQ multiplex PCR; TCRdb keeps only in-frame clonotypes and omits some of them. In the table there are about 160,000 clones, under 80% of which are singletons. V lost 2 bases, J lost 5 bases, and 9 bases stayed unmatched. From germline, CDR1 is MNHEY and CDR2 SMNVEV (reference sequence). The CDR3 runs to 15 residues. General observations from the study: Most of the CMV-associated TCR beta chains (in a later analysis) appeared to be HLA-restricted. Sequencing depth across donors, presence/absence analyses assumed, was roughly uniform. Most subjects' HLA-A and HLA-B alleles were reportedly predicted from TCR beta sequences.

This receptor was taken from a man aged 35 to 55 in good health and CMV-seronegative. Sequenced input: PBMCs. The V gene is TRBV27, the J gene TRBJ2-7; TRBD1 matches 7 bases. CDR3 DNA sequence: TGTGCCAGCAGTTTAGGGGTGACAGGGCTTCACGAGCAGTACTTC. This codes for CASSLGVTGLHEQYF.